This T cell receptor beta chain was obtained from a study of graft-versus-host responses after intestinal transplantation. The overall study: Anti-thymocyte globulin induction, then tacrolimus and steroids for approximately 3 years, went to all recipients. Study results and limitations: Early post-transplant declines in HvG were associated with peak levels of circulating GvH clones. Recipient marrow contained GvH clones, some of which appeared first in ileum or blood.

Looked up from germline, CDR1 is MRHNA and CDR2 is SNTAGT. The CDR3 is made up of 16 amino acids. V lost 6 bases to trimming and J lost 4 bases; unmatched junction nucleotides: 14. Comment on this clone: Antigen unknown.

TCRdb keeps only in-frame clones here, not all; method: immunoSEQ multiplex PCR. The sample includes about 35,000 clones, over 85% of them seen just once. The chain joins TRBV6-4 to TRBJ2-7, with 8 bases that match TRBD1. This TCR derives from a human donor who was the organ donor for an intestinal transplant. Sequences were derived from unstimulated CD8+ T cells sorted from spleen or lymph node cells, sampled before transplant. The CDR3 reads CASSQDNRGMRYEQYF. For the CDR3, the DNA is TGTGCCAGCAGCCAAGATAACAGGGGGATGAGGTACGAGCAGTACTTC.